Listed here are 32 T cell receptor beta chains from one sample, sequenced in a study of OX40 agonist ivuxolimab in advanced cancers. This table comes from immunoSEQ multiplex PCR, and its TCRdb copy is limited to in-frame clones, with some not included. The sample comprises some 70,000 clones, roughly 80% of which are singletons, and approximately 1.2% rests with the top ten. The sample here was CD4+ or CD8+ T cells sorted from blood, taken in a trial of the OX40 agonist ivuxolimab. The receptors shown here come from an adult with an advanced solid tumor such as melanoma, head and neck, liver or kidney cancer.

DNA for the CDR3: TGTGCCAGCAGTTTAATAGGGGGCAATCAGCCCCAGCATTTT. Amino acid sequence: CASSLIGGNQPQHF. This chain uses TRBV27 with TRBJ1-5, with a possible D match to TRBD1 (5 bases). V was cut by 2 bases and J by 2 bases, with 7 bases left in between. CDR3 size: 14 residues. Per the germline V gene, CDR1 is MNHEY and CDR2 is SMNVEV (reference sequence).

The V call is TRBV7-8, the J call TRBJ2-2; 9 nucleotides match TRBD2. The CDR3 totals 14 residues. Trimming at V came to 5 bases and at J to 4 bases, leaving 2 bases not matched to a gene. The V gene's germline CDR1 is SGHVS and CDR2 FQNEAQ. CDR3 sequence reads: CASSPRGGTGELFF. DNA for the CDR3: TGTGCCAGCAGCCCGCGGGGGGGCACCGGGGAGCTGTTTTTT.

DNA of the CDR3: TGTGCCAGCAGCTCCACTAGCGGGGGGGCTATAAATACGCAGTATTTT. Amino acids: CASSSTSGGAINTQYF. V usage is TRBV7-9 and J usage is TRBJ2-3, with TRBD2 matching over 13 bases. The V gene's germline CDR1 is SEHNR and CDR2 FQNEAQ (reference sequence). Trimming took 4 bases from V and 7 from J; bases not matched to a gene: 8. CDR3 length: 16 amino acids.

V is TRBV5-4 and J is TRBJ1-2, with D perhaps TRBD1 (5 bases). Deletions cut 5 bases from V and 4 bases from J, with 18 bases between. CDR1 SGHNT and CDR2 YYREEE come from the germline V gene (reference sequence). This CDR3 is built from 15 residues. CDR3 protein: CASRQDTSGAYGYTF. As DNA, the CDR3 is TGTGCCAGCAGGCAGGACACCTCCGGGGCCTATGGCTACACCTTC.

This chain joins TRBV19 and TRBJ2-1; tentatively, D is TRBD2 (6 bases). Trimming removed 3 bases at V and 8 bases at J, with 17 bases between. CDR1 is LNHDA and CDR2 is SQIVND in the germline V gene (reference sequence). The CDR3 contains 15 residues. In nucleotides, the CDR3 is TGTGCCAGTAGTATGCGGGGAAGCGGTAGGGATGAGCAGTTCTTC. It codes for CASSMRGSGRDEQFF.

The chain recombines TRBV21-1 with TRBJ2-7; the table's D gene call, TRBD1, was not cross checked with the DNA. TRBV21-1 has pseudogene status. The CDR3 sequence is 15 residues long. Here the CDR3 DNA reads TGTGCCAGCAGCGGAACCGGGGACATCTTCTACGAGCAGTACTTC. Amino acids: CASSGTGDIFYEQYF.

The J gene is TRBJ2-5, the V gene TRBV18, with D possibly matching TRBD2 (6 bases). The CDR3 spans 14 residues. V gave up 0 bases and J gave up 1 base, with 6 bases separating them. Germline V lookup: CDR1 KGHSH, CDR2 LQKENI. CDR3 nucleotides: TGTGCCAGCTCACCACCAGCGGGCCAAGAGACCCAGTACTTC. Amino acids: CASSPPAGQETQYF.

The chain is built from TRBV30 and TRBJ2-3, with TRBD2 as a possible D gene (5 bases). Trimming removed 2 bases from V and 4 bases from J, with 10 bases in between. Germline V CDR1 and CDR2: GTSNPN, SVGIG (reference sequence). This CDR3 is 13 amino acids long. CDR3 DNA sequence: TGTGCCTGGAGTATCACGGAGGCAGATACGCAGTATTTT. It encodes CAWSITEADTQYF.

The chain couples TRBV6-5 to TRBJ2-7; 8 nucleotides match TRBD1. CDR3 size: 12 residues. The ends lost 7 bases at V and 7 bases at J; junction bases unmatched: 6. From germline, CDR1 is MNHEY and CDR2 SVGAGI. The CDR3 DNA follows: TGTGCCAGCACCCAGGGGGCCGGAGAGCAGTACTTC. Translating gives CASTQGAGEQYF.

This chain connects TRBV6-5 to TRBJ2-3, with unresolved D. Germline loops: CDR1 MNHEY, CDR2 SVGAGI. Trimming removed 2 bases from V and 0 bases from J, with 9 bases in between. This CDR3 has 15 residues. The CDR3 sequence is CASSYGLGSTDTQYF. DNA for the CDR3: TGTGCCAGCAGTTACGGGCTAGGGAGCACAGATACGCAGTATTTT.

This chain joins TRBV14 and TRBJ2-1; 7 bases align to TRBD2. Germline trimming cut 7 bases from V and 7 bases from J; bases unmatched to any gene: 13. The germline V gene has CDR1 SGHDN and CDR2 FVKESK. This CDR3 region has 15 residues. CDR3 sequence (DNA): TGTGCCAGCACCCCTCGGGGGGTCTTTTCTAATGAGCAGTTCTTC. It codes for CASTPRGVFSNEQFF.

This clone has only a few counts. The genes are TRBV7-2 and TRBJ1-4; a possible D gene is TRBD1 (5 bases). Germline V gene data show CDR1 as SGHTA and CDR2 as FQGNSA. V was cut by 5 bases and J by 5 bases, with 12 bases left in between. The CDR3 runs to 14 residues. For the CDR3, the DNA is TGTGCCAGCAGCCTAGGGACGGGCAATGAAAAACTGTTTTTT. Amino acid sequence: CASSLGTGNEKLFF.

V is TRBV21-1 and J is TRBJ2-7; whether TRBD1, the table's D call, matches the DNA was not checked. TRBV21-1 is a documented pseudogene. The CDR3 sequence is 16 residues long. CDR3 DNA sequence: TGTGCCAGCAGCAGGAACTTACCGGGACAGCAATACGAGCAGTACTTC. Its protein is CASSRNLPGQQYEQYF.

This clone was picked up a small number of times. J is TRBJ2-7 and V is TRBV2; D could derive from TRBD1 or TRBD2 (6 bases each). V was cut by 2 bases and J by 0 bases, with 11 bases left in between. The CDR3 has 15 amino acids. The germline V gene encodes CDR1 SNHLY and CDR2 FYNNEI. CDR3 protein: CASSERGPPSYEQYF. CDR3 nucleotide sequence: TGTGCCAGCAGTGAACGGGGGCCTCCCTCCTACGAGCAGTACTTC.

The CDR3 loop reads CASSLSQGAYEQYF. The CDR3 nucleotides read TGTGCCAGCAGCTTAAGCCAGGGGGCCTACGAGCAGTACTTC. V and J are TRBV11-3 and TRBJ2-7; 7 bases align to TRBD1. The trim removed 2 bases at V and 2 bases at J, leaving 3 bases unmatched. This CDR3 is built from 14 residues. Germline loops: CDR1 SGHNT, CDR2 YENEEA.

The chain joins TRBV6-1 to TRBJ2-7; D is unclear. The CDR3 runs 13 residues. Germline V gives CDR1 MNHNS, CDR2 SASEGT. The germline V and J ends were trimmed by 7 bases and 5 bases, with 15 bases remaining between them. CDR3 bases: TGTGCCAGCACCTCCTGGCCGGGTGACGAGCAGTACTTC. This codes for CASTSWPGDEQYF.

The CDR3 DNA is TGTGCCAGCTCACCGTCAGGGGTAGACACCGGGGAGCTGTTTTTT. Its translation is CASSPSGVDTGELFF. The genes are TRBV18 and TRBJ2-2, with TRBD1 as a possible D gene (6 bases). CDR1 and CDR2 from the germline V gene are KGHSH and LQKENI. Trimming shortened V by 3 bases and J by 3 bases, and 11 bases separated the two germline ends. This CDR3 has 15 residues.

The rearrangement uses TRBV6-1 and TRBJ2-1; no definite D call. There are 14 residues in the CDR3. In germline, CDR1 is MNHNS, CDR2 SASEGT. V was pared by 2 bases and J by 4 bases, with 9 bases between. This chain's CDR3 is CASSERARYNEQFF. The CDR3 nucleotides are TGTGCCAGCAGTGAAAGGGCCAGGTACAATGAGCAGTTCTTC.

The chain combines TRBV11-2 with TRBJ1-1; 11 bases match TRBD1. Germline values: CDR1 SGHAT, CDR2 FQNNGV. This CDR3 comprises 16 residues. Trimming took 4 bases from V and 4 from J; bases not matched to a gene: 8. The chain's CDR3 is CASSSDRGLLGTEAFF. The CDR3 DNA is TGTGCCAGCAGCTCGGACAGGGGGCTATTGGGCACTGAAGCTTTCTTT.

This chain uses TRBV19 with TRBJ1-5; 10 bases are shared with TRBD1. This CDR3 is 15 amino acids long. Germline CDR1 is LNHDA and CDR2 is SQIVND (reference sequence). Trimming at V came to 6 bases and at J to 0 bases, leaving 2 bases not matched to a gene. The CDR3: CASSGQGGSNQPQHF. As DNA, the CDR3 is TGTGCCAGTAGCGGACAGGGGGGTAGCAATCAGCCCCAGCATTTT. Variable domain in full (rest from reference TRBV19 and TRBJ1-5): DGGITQSPKYLFRKEGQNVTLSCEQNLNHDAMYWYRQDPGQGLRLIYYSQIVNDFQKGDIAEGYSVSREKKESFPLTVTSAQKNPTAFYLCASSGQGGSNQPQHFGDGTRLSIL.

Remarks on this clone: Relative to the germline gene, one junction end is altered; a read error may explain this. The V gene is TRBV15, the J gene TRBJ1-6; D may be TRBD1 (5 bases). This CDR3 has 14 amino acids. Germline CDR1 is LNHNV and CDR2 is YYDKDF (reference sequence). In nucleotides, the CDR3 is TGTGCCGCCAGCAGAGATGGGGGAGGATCACCCCTCCACTTT. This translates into CAASRDGGGSPLHF.

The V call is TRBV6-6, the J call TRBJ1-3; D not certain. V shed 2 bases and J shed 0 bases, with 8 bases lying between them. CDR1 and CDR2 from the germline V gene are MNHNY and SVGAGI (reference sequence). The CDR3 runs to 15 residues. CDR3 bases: TGTGCCAGCAGTTACAGAATTGACTCTGGAAACACCATATATTTT. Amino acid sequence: CASSYRIDSGNTIYF.

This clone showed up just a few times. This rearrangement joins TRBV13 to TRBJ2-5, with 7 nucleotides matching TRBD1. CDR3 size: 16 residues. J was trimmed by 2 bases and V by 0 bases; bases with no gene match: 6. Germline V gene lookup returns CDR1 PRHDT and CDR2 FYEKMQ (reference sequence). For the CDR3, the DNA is TGTGCCAGCAGCTTAGGGCCCACAGGGGTACAAGAGACCCAGTACTTC. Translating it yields CASSLGPTGVQETQYF.

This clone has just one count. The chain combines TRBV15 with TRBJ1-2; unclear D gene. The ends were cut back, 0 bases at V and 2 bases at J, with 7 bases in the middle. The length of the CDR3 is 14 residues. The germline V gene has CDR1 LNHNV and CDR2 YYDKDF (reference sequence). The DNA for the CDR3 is TGTGCCACCAGCAGAGAGACGGGCAACTATGGCTACACCTTC. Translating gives CATSRETGNYGYTF.

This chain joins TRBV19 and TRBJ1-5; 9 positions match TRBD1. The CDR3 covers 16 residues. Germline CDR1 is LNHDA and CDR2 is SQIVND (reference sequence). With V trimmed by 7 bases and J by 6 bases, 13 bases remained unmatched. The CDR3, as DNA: TGTGCCAGTATCGAGGTACAGGGGGCGCGTGGTCAGCCCCAGCATTTT. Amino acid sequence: CASIEVQGARGQPQHF. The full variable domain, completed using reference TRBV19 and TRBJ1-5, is DGGITQSPKYLFRKEGQNVTLSCEQNLNHDAMYWYRQDPGQGLRLIYYSQIVNDFQKGDIAEGYSVSREKKESFPLTVTSAQKNPTAFYLCASIEVQGARGQPQHFGDGTRLSIL.

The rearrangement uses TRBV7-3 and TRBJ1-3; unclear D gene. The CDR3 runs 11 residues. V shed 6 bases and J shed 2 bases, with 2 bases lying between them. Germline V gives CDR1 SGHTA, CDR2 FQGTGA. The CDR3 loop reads CASSTGNTIYF. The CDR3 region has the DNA TGTGCCAGCAGTACTGGAAACACCATATATTTT.

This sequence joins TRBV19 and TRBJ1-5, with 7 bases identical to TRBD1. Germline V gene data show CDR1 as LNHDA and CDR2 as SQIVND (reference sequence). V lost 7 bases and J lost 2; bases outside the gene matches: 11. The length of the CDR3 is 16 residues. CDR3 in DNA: TGTGCCAGTACCTATACAGGGGCACACGGCAATCAGCCCCAGCATTTT. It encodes CASTYTGAHGNQPQHF.

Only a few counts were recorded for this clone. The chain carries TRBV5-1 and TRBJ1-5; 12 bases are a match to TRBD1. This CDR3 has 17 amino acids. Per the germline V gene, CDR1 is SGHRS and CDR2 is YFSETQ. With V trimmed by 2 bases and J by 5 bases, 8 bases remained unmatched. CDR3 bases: TGCGCCAGCAGCTTCCGGGACAGGGGGCGAACGGATCAGCCCCAGCATTTT. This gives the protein CASSFRDRGRTDQPQHF.

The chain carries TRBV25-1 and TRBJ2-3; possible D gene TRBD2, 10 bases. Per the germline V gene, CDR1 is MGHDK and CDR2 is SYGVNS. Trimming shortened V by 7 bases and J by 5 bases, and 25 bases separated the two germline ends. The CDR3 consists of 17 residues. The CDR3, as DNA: TGTGCCAGCAACAGGGGGCTAGCGGGGGCTGAGAAAGATACGCAGTATTTT. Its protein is CASNRGLAGAEKDTQYF.

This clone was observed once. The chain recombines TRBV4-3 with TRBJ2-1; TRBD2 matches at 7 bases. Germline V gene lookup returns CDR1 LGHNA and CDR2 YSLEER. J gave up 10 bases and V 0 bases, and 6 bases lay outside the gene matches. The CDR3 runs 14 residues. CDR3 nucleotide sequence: TGCGCCAGCAGCCAAGATGGAGGGACTAAAGAGCAGTTCTTC. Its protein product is CASSQDGGTKEQFF.

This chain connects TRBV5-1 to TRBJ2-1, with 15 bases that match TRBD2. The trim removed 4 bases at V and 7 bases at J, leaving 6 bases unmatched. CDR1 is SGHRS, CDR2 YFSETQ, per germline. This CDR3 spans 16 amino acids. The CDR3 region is CASSRTSGGALNEQFF. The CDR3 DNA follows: TGCGCCAGCAGCCGGACTAGCGGGGGGGCGTTGAATGAGCAGTTCTTC. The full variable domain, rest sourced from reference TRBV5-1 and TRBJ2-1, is KAGVTQTPRYLIKTRGQQVTLSCSPISGHRSVSWYQQTPGQGLQFLFEYFSETQRNKGNFPGRFSGRQFSNSRSEMNVSTLELGDSALYLCASSRTSGGALNEQFFGPGTRLTVL.

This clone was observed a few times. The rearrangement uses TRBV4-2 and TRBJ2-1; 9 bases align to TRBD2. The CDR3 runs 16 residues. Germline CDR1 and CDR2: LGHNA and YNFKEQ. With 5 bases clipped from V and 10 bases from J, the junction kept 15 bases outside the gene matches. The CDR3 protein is CASSVSPGRGGGEQFF. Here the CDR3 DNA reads TGTGCCAGCAGCGTCTCGCCGGGACGCGGGGGGGGAGAGCAGTTCTTC.